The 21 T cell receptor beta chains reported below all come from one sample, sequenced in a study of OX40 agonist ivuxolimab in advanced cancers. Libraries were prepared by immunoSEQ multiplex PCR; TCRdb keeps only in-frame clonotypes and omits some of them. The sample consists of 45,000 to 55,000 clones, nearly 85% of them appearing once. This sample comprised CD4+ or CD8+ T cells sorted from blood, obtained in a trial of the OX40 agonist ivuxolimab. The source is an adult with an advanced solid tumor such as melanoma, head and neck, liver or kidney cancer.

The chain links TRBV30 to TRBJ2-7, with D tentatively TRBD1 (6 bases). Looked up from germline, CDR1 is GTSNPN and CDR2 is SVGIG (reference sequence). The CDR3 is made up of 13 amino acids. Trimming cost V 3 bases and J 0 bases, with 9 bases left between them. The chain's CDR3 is CAWRQGLSYEQYF. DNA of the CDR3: TGTGCCTGGAGACAGGGTCTCTCCTACGAGCAGTACTTC.

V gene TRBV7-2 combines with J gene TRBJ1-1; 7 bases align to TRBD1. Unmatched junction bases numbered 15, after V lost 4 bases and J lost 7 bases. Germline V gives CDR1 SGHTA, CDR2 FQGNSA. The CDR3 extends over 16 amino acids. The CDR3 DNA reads TGTGCCAGCAGCTCGTACCGACAGGGCCGTACGGTTGAAGCTTTCTTT. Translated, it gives CASSSYRQGRTVEAFF. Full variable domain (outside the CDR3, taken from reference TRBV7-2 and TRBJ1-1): GAGVSQSPSNKVTEKGKDVELRCDPISGHTALYWYRQSLGQGLEFLIYFQGNSAPDKSGLPSDRFSAERTGGSVSTLTIQRTQQEDSAVYLCASSSYRQGRTVEAFFGQGTRLTVV.

CDR3 protein: CASSLQRGRHNEQFF. The CDR3 DNA reads as TGCGCCAGCAGCCTTCAGCGGGGGCGACACAATGAGCAGTTCTTC. This chain links TRBV4-1 with TRBJ2-1, with 8 bases identical to TRBD2. J was trimmed by 5 bases and V by 4 bases; bases with no gene match: 7. Germline lookup yields CDR1 MGHRA and CDR2 YSYEKL. The CDR3 covers 15 residues.

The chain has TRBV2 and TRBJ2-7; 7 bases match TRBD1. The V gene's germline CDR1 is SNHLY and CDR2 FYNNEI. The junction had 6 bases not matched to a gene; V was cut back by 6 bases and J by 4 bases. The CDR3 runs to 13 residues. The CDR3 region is CASRSTGWYEQYF. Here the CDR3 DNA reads TGTGCCAGCAGATCGACAGGGTGGTACGAGCAGTACTTC.

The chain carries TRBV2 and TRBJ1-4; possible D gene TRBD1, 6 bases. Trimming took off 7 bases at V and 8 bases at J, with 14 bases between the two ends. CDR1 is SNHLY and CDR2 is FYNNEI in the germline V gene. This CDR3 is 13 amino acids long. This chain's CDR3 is CASKQGSTEKLFF. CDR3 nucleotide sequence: TGTGCCAGCAAACAGGGTAGTACGGAAAAACTGTTTTTT.

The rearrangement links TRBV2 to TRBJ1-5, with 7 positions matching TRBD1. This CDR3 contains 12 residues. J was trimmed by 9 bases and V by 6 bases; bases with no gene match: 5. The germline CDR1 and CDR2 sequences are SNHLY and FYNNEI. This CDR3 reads CASRPGGRPQHF. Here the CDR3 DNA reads TGTGCCAGCAGACCAGGGGGACGGCCCCAGCATTTT.

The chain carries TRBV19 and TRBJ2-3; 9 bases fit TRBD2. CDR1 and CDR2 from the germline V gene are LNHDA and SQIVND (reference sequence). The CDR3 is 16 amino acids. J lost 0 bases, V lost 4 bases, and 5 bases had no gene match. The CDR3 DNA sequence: TGTGCCAGTAGTACCCGAGCGGGGGGTAGCACAGATACGCAGTATTTT. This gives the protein CASSTRAGGSTDTQYF.

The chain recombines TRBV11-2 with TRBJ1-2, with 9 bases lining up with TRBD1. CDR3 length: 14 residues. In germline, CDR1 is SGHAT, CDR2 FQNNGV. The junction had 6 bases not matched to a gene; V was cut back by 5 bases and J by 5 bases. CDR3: CASSPDRGWYGYTF. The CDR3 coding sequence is TGTGCCAGCAGCCCCGACAGGGGGTGGTATGGCTACACCTTC.

This CDR3 reads CASSSQELAGGFMHEQFF. CDR3 DNA sequence: TGTGCCAGCAGCTCCCAAGAACTAGCGGGGGGATTTATGCATGAGCAGTTCTTC. V and J are TRBV7-8 and TRBJ2-1; the match to TRBD2 covers 12 bases. This CDR3 has 18 residues. The V segment lost 4 bases and the J segment 8 bases; nucleotides outside the gene matches: 15. Germline-derived CDR1 and CDR2 are SGHVS and FQNEAQ. Complete variable domain (other parts from reference TRBV7-8 and TRBJ2-1): GAGVSQSPRYKVAKRGQDVALRCDPISGHVSLFWYQQALGQGPEFLTYFQNEAQLDKSGLPSDRFFAERPEGSVSTLKIQRTQQEDSAVYLCASSSQELAGGFMHEQFFGPGTRLTVL.

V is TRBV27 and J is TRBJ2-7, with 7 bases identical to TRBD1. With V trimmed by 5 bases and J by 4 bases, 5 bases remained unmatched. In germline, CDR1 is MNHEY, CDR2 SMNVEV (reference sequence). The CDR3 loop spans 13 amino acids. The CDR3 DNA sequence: TGTGCCAGCAGTGAAGGACAGGTTTACGAGCAGTACTTC. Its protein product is CASSEGQVYEQYF.

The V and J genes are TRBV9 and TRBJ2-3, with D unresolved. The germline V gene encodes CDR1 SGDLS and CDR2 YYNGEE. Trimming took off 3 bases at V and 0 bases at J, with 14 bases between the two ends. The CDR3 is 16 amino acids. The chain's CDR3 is CASSATTSFSTDTQYF. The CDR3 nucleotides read TGTGCCAGCAGCGCCACGACCAGCTTCAGCACAGATACGCAGTATTTT.

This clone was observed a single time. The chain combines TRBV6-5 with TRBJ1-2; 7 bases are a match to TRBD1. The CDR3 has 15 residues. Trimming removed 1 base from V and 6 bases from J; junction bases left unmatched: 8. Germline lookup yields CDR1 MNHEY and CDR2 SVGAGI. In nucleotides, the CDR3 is TGTGCCAGCAGTTACTACCAGGGGGGGAAAAATGGCTACACCTTC. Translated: CASSYYQGGKNGYTF.

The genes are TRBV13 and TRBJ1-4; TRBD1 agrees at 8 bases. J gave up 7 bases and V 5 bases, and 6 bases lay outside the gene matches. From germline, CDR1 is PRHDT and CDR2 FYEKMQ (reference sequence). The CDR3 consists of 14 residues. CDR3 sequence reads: CASSDNRGSEKLFF. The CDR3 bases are TGTGCCAGCAGCGACAACAGGGGGAGTGAAAAACTGTTTTTT.

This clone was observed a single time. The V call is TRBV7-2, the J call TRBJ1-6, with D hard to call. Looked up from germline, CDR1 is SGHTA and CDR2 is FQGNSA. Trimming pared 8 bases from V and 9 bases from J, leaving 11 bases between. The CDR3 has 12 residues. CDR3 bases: TGTGCCAGCGCTTCAAGCGGTTCACCCCTCCACTTT. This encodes CASASSGSPLHF.

CDR3 amino acids: CASSIDGVSSYNEQFF. The DNA for the CDR3 is TGTGCCAGTAGTATAGATGGGGTAAGCTCCTACAATGAGCAGTTCTTC. The rearrangement links TRBV19 to TRBJ2-1; D remains unclear. V lost 0 bases and J lost 0, with 9 bases in between. Germline V CDR1 and CDR2: LNHDA, SQIVND (reference sequence). The CDR3 extends over 16 amino acids.

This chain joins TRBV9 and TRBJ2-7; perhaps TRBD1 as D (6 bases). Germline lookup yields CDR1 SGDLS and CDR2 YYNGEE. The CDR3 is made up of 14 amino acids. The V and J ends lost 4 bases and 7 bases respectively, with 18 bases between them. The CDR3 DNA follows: TGTGCCAGCAGCCTACAGGGATGGAACGCAGAGCAGTACTTC. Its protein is CASSLQGWNAEQYF.

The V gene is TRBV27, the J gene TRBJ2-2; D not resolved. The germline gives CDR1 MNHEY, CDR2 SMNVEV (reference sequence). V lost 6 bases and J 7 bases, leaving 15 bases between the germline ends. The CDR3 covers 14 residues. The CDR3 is CASRVLGSDGELFF. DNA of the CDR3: TGTGCCAGCAGGGTTTTGGGGTCGGACGGGGAGCTGTTTTTT.

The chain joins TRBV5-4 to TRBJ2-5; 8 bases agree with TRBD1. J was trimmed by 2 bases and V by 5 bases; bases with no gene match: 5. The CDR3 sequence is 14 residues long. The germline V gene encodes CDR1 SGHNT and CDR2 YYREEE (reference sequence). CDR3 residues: CASSRTGLQETQYF. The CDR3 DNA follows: TGTGCCAGCAGTCGGACAGGGCTGCAAGAGACCCAGTACTTC.

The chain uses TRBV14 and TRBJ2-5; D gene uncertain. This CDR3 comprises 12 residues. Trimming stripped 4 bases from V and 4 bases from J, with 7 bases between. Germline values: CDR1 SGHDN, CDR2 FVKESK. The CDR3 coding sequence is TGTGCCAGCAGCCCCTTTGGAGAGACCCAGTACTTC. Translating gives CASSPFGETQYF.

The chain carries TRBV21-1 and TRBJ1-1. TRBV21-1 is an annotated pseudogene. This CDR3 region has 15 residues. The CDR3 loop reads CASSKGTGIDTEAFF. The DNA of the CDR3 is TGTGCCAGCAGCAAAGGGACCGGGATTGACACTGAAGCTTTCTTT.

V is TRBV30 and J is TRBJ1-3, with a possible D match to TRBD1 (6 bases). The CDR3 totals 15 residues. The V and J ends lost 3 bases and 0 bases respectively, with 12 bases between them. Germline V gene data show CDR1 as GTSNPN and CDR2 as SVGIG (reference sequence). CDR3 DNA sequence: TGTGCCTGGAGCGAGGACAGCAACTCTGGAAACACCATATATTTT. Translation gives CAWSEDSNSGNTIYF.